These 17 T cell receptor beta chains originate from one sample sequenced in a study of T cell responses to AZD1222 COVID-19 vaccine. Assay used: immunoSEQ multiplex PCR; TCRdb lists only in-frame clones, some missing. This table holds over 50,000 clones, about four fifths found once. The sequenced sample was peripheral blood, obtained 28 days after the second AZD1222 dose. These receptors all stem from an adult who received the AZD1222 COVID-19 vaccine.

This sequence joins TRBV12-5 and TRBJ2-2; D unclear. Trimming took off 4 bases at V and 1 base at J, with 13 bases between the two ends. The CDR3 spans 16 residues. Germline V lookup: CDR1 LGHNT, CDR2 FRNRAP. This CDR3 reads CASGYRRIENTGELFF. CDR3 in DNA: TGTGCTAGTGGTTACCGAAGGATAGAGAACACCGGGGAGCTGTTTTTT. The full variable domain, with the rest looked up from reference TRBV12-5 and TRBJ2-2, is DARVTQTPRHKVTEMGQEVTMRCQPILGHNTVFWYRQTMMQGLELLAYFRNRAPLDDSGMPKDRFSAEMPDATLATLKIQPSEPRDSAVYFCASGYRRIENTGELFFGEGSRLTVL.

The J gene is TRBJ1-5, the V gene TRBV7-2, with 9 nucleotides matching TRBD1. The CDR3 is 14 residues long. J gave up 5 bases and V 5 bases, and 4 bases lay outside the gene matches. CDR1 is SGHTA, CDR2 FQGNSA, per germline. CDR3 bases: TGTGCCAGCAGCCCCCGACAGGGGGATCAGCCCCAGCATTTT. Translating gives CASSPRQGDQPQHF.

CDR3 DNA: TGTGCCAGCAGTTACATGGTAACAGGGATGAACACTGAAGCTTTCTTT. Its protein is CASSYMVTGMNTEAFF. The chain couples TRBV6-5 to TRBJ1-1, with D tentatively TRBD1 (6 bases). Per germline, CDR1 MNHEY and CDR2 SVGAGI. V gave up 2 bases and J gave up 0 bases, with 13 bases separating them. The CDR3 sequence is 16 residues long.

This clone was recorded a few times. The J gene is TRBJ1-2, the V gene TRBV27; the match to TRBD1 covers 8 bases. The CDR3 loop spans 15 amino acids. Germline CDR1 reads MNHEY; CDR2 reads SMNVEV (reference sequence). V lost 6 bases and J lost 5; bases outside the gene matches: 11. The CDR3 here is CASSPRAGQGYGYTF. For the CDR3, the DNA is TGTGCCAGCAGCCCACGAGCCGGACAGGGATATGGCTACACCTTC.

CDR3 DNA sequence: TGTGCCAGCAGTGCGGGGGGATATGGCTACACCTTC. Protein: CASSAGGYGYTF. V and J are TRBV6-4 and TRBJ1-2, with TRBD1 as a possible D gene (5 bases). This CDR3 region has 12 residues. CDR1 is MRHNA, CDR2 SNTAGT, per germline. V was pared by 4 bases and J by 5 bases, with 8 bases between.

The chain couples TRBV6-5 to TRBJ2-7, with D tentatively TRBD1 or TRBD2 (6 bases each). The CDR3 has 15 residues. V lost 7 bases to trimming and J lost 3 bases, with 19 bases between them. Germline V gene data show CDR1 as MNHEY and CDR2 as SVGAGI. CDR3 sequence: CASNTRGAGNYEQYF. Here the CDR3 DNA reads TGTGCCAGCAACACTAGGGGGGCGGGAAACTACGAGCAGTACTTC.

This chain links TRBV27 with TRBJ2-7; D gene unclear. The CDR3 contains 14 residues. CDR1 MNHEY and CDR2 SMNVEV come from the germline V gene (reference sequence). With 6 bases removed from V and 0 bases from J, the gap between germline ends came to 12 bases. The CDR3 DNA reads TGTGCCAGCAGAGTCACACTATCCTCCTACGAGCAGTACTTC. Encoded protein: CASRVTLSSYEQYF.

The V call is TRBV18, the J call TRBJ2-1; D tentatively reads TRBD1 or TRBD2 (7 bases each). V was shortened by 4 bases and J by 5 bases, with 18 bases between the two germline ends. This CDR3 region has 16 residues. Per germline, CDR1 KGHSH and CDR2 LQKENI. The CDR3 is CASSRDSGIGDNEQFF. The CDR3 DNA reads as TGTGCCAGCTCACGGGACAGCGGGATCGGGGACAATGAGCAGTTCTTC.

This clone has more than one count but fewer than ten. The CDR3 is CASTRTGMGETQYF. CDR3 DNA: TGTGCCAGTACTCGGACAGGGATGGGGGAGACCCAGTACTTC. The V gene is TRBV19, the J gene TRBJ2-5, with 8 bases lining up with TRBD1. The germline CDR1 and CDR2 sequences are LNHDA and SQIVND (reference sequence). V lost 7 bases and J lost 5; bases outside the gene matches: 9. This CDR3 comprises 14 residues.

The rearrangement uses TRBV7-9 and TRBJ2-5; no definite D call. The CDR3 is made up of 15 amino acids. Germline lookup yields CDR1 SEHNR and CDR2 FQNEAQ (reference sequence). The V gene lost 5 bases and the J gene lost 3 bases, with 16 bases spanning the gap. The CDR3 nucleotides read TGTGCCAGCAGCCCCCTGAGTTGGTCCAAAGAGACCCAGTACTTC. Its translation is CASSPLSWSKETQYF. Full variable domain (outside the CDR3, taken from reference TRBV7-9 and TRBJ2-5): DTGVSQNPRHKITKRGQNVTFRCDPISEHNRLYWYRQTLGQGPEFLTYFQNEAQLEKSRLLSDRFSAERPKGSFSTLEIQRTEQGDSAMYLCASSPLSWSKETQYFGPGTRLLVL.

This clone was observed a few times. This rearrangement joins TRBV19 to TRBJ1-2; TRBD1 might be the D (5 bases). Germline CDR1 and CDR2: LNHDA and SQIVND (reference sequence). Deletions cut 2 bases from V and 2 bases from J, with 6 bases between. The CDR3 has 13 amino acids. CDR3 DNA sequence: TGTGCCAGTAGTATACAGGGAAACTATGGCTACACCTTC. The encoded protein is CASSIQGNYGYTF.

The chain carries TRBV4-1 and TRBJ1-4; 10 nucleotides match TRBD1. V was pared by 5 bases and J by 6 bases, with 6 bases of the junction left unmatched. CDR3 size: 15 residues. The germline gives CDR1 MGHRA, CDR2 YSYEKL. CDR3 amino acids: CASSRLTGGYEKLFF. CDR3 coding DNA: TGCGCCAGCAGCAGGTTGACAGGGGGCTATGAAAAACTGTTTTTT.

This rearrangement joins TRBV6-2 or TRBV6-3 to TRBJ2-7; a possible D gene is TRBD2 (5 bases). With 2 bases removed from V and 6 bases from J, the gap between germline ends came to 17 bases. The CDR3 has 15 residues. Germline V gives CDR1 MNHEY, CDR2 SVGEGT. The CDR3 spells CASSYEGLPRSEQYF. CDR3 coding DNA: TGTGCCAGCAGTTACGAAGGACTCCCCAGGTCCGAGCAGTACTTC.

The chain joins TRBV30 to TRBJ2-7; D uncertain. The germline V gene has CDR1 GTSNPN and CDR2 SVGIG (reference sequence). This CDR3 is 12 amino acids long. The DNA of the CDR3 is TGTGCGTTAGGTTCCCTCTCCTACGAGCAGTACTTC. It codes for CALGSLSYEQYF.

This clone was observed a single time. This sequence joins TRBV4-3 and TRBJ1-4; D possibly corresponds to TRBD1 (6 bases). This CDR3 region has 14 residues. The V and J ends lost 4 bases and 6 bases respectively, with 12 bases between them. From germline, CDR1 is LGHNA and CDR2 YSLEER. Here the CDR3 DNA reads TGCGCCAGCAGCCCTTATACAGGGTATGAAAAACTGTTTTTT. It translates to CASSPYTGYEKLFF.

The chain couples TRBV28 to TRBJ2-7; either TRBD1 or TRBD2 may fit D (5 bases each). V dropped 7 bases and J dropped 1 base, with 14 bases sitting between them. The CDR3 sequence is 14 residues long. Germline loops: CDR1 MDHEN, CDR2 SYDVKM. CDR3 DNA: TGTGCCAGCAATCAGGGACCCCTTTCCTACGAGCAGTACTTC. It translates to CASNQGPLSYEQYF.

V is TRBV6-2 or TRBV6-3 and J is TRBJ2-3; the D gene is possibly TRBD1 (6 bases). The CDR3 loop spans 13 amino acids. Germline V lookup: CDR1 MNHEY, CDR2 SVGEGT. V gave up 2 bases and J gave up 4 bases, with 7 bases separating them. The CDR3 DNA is TGTGCCAGCAGTTACGGGGGCGCAGATACGCAGTATTTT. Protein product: CASSYGGADTQYF.